The TCR beta chain described here comes from a study of T cell clonality in common variable immunodeficiency. Overall study results and limits: Reportedly, TCR beta sequences from common variable immunodeficiency showed fewer deletions and N-nucleotide insertions. Compared with controls, CVID subjects had fewer shared TCRbeta clones. Compared with healthy controls, CVID subjects showed increased TCRbeta clonality, mostly in about a third.

The CDR3 has 15 amino acids. V shed 5 bases, J shed 2 bases, and the junction held 9 bases outside the gene matches. In germline, CDR1 is DFQATT, CDR2 SNEGSKA (reference sequence). This clone was seen ten or more times. Its antigen remains unknown. Sequencing ends 3 residues short of the CDR3 end; the germline J gene provides the rest. Patients and controls were mostly of Caucasian heritage. Method: immunoSEQ multiplex PCR; TCRdb's copy keeps in-frame clones and lacks some. The sample is made up of more than 55,000 clones, none counted only once. V gene TRBV20-1 combines with J gene TRBJ2-7; 10 bases map to TRBD2. Sequenced sample: peripheral blood mononuclear cells. The receptor was derived from a person aged 18 to 75 in good health. This CDR3 is CSALPSSGSTYEQYF. CDR3 bases read: TGCAGTGCTCTCCCCTCTAGCGGGAGTACCTACGAG.